A selection of T cell receptor beta chains follows, all from one sample in a study of T-cell memory formation after mild COVID-19. TCRdb independently ran MiXCR on the 5' RACE reads; one entry per CDR3 protein. The sample has 190,000 or so distinct CDR3 sequences; roughly 23% are singletons. Material for sequencing was PBMCs or a T cell subset sorted from them (not recorded which). The receptors shown here come from an adult woman who had mild COVID-19 (a few samples of this study predate the infection). Cell type and time point are not known. CDR3s include the opening cysteine and the closing phenylalanine or tryptophan. The order of the fields is CDR3 DNA, CDR3 protein, clone size, J gene, V gene, D gene. A D gene is named only where the DNA matches it firmly. Clone size is not always given. Where it is, it says once, few, many or a class for expanded clones.

DNA: TGCGCCAGCAGCACAGGGACTAGCGGGGGATACGAGCAGTACTTC
CDR3: CASSTGTSGGYEQYF
size: few
J: TRBJ2-7
V: TRBV5-1
D: TRBD2

DNA: TGTGCCAGCAGCCCCGGACAGGGGGGACCCCAAGAGACCCAGTACTTC
CDR3: CASSPGQGGPQETQYF
size: few
J: TRBJ2-5
V: TRBV5-8
D: TRBD1

DNA: TGCGCCAGCAGCTTGCTGGGAGAATCCACAGATACGCAGTATTTT
CDR3: CASSLLGESTDTQYF
size: NA
J: TRBJ2-3
V: TRBV5-1
D: NA

DNA: TGTGCCAGCAGTTACACGACAGGGCGGACCTCCAAAACGGGCCAGTACTTC
CDR3: CASSYTTGRTSKTGQYF
size: few
J: TRBJ2-4
V: TRBV6-2/TRBV6-3
D: TRBD1

DNA: TGTGCCAGCAGTTTCTCTCTAGAGAAGGGGACCCAGTACTTC
CDR3: CASSFSLEKGTQYF
size: few
J: TRBJ2-5
V: TRBV12-3/TRBV12-4
D: NA

DNA: TGTGCCAGCAGTTACTCAAACTCTGGGGCCAACGTCCTGACTTTC
CDR3: CASSYSNSGANVLTF
size: many
J: TRBJ2-6
V: TRBV6-2/TRBV6-3
D: NA

DNA: TGTGCCAGCAGCCCCGACAGGGCCGGTTGGGGTAGGGCTGAAGCTTTCTTT
CDR3: CASSPDRAGWGRAEAFF
size: NA
J: TRBJ1-1
V: TRBV12-3/TRBV12-4
D: TRBD1

DNA: TGTGCCAGCAGCTTAGGTCCCTCGGATAGCGACTCCTACGAGCAGTACTTC
CDR3: CASSLGPSDSDSYEQYF
size: few
J: TRBJ2-7
V: TRBV7-2
D: NA

DNA: TGTGCCAGCAGCTTAGCGGGCCGAGTGGCGCGCACAGATACGCAGTATTTT
CDR3: CASSLAGRVARTDTQYF
size: NA
J: TRBJ2-3
V: TRBV7-8
D: NA

DNA: TGCGCCAGCAGCCAAGATAGAGGGTCAGTTTATAGCAATCAGCCCCAGCATTTT
CDR3: CASSQDRGSVYSNQPQHF
size: many
J: TRBJ1-5
V: TRBV4-1
D: NA

DNA: TGCGCCAGCAGCCAAGTGGGGCTAGCGTCCGCGGGCGAGACCCAGTACTTC
CDR3: CASSQVGLASAGETQYF
size: once
J: TRBJ2-5
V: TRBV4-1
D: NA

DNA: TGTGCCAGCAGCGCCGATTCAGGGGGTGGCAATCAGCCCCAGCATTTT
CDR3: CASSADSGGGNQPQHF
size: few
J: TRBJ1-5
V: TRBV9
D: TRBD1

DNA: TGTGCCAGCAGTTTAGCGGCGGGGGGTTATGAGCAGTTCTTC
CDR3: CASSLAAGGYEQFF
size: once
J: TRBJ2-1
V: TRBV27
D: TRBD2

DNA: TGTGCCAGCAGTGGCGGGACAGGTTCGGCCGGGGAGCTGTTTTTT
CDR3: CASSGGTGSAGELFF
size: NA
J: TRBJ2-2
V: TRBV6-4
D: TRBD1

DNA: TGCGCCACCTCACCGCGACAGGGGCCCTACGAGCAGTACTTC
CDR3: CATSPRQGPYEQYF
size: few
J: TRBJ2-7
V: TRBV4-1
D: TRBD1

DNA: TGTGCCAGCAGCTTACTAGCGGTACAAGAGACCCAGTACTTC
CDR3: CASSLLAVQETQYF
size: NA
J: TRBJ2-5
V: TRBV7-9
D: TRBD2

DNA: TGTGCCAGCCTGGACAGGGGCACAGATACGCAGTATTTT
CDR3: CASLDRGTDTQYF
size: once
J: TRBJ2-3
V: TRBV6-5
D: TRBD1

DNA: TGCAGTGCTAGCGGGGACAGGGCACATGAGCAGTTCTTC
CDR3: CSASGDRAHEQFF
size: NA
J: TRBJ2-1
V: TRBV20-1
D: TRBD1

DNA: TGTGCCAGCAGCCAAGATAATAGGCCTGAAGCTTTCTTT
CDR3: CASSQDNRPEAFF
size: NA
J: TRBJ1-1
V: TRBV4-2
D: NA

DNA: TGTGCCACCAGCAGAGTTGGATCTTCGGATACGCAGTATTTT
CDR3: CATSRVGSSDTQYF
size: few
J: TRBJ2-3
V: TRBV15
D: NA

DNA: TGTGCCAGCAGCCCGGCCGCGGGGGGCGGGTCCTACAATGAGCAGTTCTTC
CDR3: CASSPAAGGGSYNEQFF
size: NA
J: TRBJ2-1
V: TRBV7-6
D: TRBD2

DNA: TGTGCCAGCAGCTGTAAGACTCCCCGCACAGATACGCAGTATTTT
CDR3: CASSCKTPRTDTQYF
size: NA
J: TRBJ2-3
V: TRBV21-1
D: NA

DNA: TGTGCCAGCAGTTTAACCCGACTAGCGGGAGGGTTGAGCACCGGGGAGCTGTTTTTT
CDR3: CASSLTRLAGGLSTGELFF
size: few
J: TRBJ2-2
V: TRBV27
D: TRBD2

DNA: TGTGCCAGTGCGATCCGAGATGGCTACACCTTC
CDR3: CASAIRDGYTF
size: NA
J: TRBJ1-2
V: TRBV6-2/TRBV6-3
D: NA

DNA: TGCGCCAGCAGCCAACGGGAGGGAGACAATGAGCAGTTCTTC
CDR3: CASSQREGDNEQFF
size: few
J: TRBJ2-1
V: TRBV4-3
D: TRBD2

DNA: TGTGCCAGCTCACCAAGAGACAGGGTCCACTACGAGCAGTACTTC
CDR3: CASSPRDRVHYEQYF
size: NA
J: TRBJ2-7
V: TRBV18
D: TRBD1

DNA: TGCGCCAGCAGCCAAGTGAAGAGGGGGGACAATGAGCAGTTCTTC
CDR3: CASSQVKRGDNEQFF
size: few
J: TRBJ2-1
V: TRBV4-3
D: NA

DNA: TGCAGCGTTGAAGAGGCGTCCCCACCGTACAATGAGCAGTTCTTC
CDR3: CSVEEASPPYNEQFF
size: many
J: TRBJ2-1
V: TRBV29-1
D: NA

DNA: TGCGCCAGCAGCGGCGGACTGGGGGACTACAATGAGCAGTTCTTC
CDR3: CASSGGLGDYNEQFF
size: few
J: TRBJ2-1
V: TRBV5-1
D: NA

DNA: TGTGCCAGCAGTTTCGGGGGCAGGGAGCAGTTCTTC
CDR3: CASSFGGREQFF
size: few
J: TRBJ2-1
V: TRBV28
D: NA

DNA: TGCGCCAGCAGCAAGGGACAGGGGAAAGCCCTTAACTATGGCTACACCTTC
CDR3: CASSKGQGKALNYGYTF
size: NA
J: TRBJ1-2
V: TRBV5-1
D: TRBD1

DNA: TGTGCCACCAGTCCCAGTGGGACAGGGGAAGATACGCAGTATTTT
CDR3: CATSPSGTGEDTQYF
size: few
J: TRBJ2-3
V: TRBV24-1
D: TRBD1

DNA: TGTGCCAGCAGCTCACAGGAGCGGCTTGAAGCTTTCTTT
CDR3: CASSSQERLEAFF
size: few
J: TRBJ1-1
V: TRBV7-9
D: NA

DNA: TGTGCCAGCAGTTACTCGACGGTCAACGAGCAGTACTTC
CDR3: CASSYSTVNEQYF
size: few
J: TRBJ2-7
V: TRBV6-6
D: NA

DNA: TGCGCCAGCAGCTTGGGGGGACAGCCTGTGGGCACTGAAGCTTTCTTT
CDR3: CASSLGGQPVGTEAFF
size: few
J: TRBJ1-1
V: TRBV5-1
D: TRBD1

DNA: TGCGGCAGGAAGGGGGCAGGGGACACTGAAGTTTTCTTT
CDR3: CGRKGAGDTEVFF
size: few
J: TRBJ1-1
V: TRBV20-1
D: TRBD1

DNA: TGTGCCAGCAGCGGAGGACAGGAGTTCTATGGCTACACCTTC
CDR3: CASSGGQEFYGYTF
size: few
J: TRBJ1-2
V: TRBV11-3
D: TRBD1

DNA: TGTGCCAGCGGGCCTGGACAGGGCGCGAACACTGAAGCTTTCTTT
CDR3: CASGPGQGANTEAFF
size: few
J: TRBJ1-1
V: TRBV7-9
D: TRBD1

DNA: TGTGCCAGCAGCAAAAAGGGGGGGGGCACAGGGGAAAATTCACCCCTCCACTTT
CDR3: CASSKKGGGTGENSPLHF
size: NA
J: TRBJ1-6
V: TRBV21-1
D: NA

DNA: TGTGCCAGCAGCTTCTGGACTAGCGGGAGATTTGAGCAGTTCTTC
CDR3: CASSFWTSGRFEQFF
size: NA
J: TRBJ2-1
V: TRBV7-9
D: TRBD2

DNA: TGTGCCACCAGTCCTGTCCCTCCCGGGACAGGGCTTAGGGACACTGAAGCTTTCTTT
CDR3: CATSPVPPGTGLRDTEAFF
size: NA
J: TRBJ1-1
V: TRBV15
D: TRBD1

DNA: TGTGCCAGCAGACGACAGGGACAGGGTTTCTATGGAAACACCATATATTTT
CDR3: CASRRQGQGFYGNTIYF
size: NA
J: TRBJ1-3
V: TRBV12-3/TRBV12-4
D: TRBD1

DNA: TGTGCCAGCAGCGCTACTGGGGGTATGAACACTGAAGCTTTCTTT
CDR3: CASSATGGMNTEAFF
size: few
J: TRBJ1-1
V: TRBV9
D: NA

DNA: TGTGCCAGCAGTGAATACGTAACTAGCGGGAGGGCACCGGCAGATACGCAGTATTTT
CDR3: CASSEYVTSGRAPADTQYF
size: NA
J: TRBJ2-3
V: TRBV25-1
D: TRBD2

DNA: TGTGCCAGCAAGGGAGAGACCCAGTACTTC
CDR3: CASKGETQYF
size: few
J: TRBJ2-5
V: TRBV12-3/TRBV12-4
D: NA

DNA: TGTGCCAGCAGCTTAGCGCAGGGGGCCGGCACCGGGGAGCTGTTTTTT
CDR3: CASSLAQGAGTGELFF
size: few
J: TRBJ2-2
V: TRBV7-8
D: TRBD1

DNA: TGTGCCACCAGTGATCTGCCATGGAGCGGGAGGGACACCGGGGAGCTGTTTTTT
CDR3: CATSDLPWSGRDTGELFF
size: few
J: TRBJ2-2
V: TRBV24-1
D: TRBD2

DNA: TGTGCCAGCAGTCCCACCTGGGACGGGGGCTATCAAGAGACCCAGTACTTC
CDR3: CASSPTWDGGYQETQYF
size: NA
J: TRBJ2-5
V: TRBV27
D: NA

DNA: TGCAGCGTTGAAGATCGGTACGGGCTCGAGACCCAGTACTTC
CDR3: CSVEDRYGLETQYF
size: NA
J: TRBJ2-5
V: TRBV29-1
D: NA

DNA: TGTGCCACCAGTGATTTCGGACAGGCGACTCTTCAAGAGACCCAGTACTTC
CDR3: CATSDFGQATLQETQYF
size: many
J: TRBJ2-5
V: TRBV24-1
D: TRBD1

DNA: TGCGCCAGCAGCTTGGGGTTCAGGGAGAGCAATCAGCCCCAGCATTTT
CDR3: CASSLGFRESNQPQHF
size: few
J: TRBJ1-5
V: TRBV5-1
D: NA

DNA: TGTGCCAGCAGTTTTGACTCGAACGGCAATCAGCCCCAGCATTTT
CDR3: CASSFDSNGNQPQHF
size: few
J: TRBJ1-5
V: TRBV12-3/TRBV12-4
D: NA

DNA: TGTGCCAGCACCATCGCCGGGGGGGACGAGACCCAGTACTTC
CDR3: CASTIAGGDETQYF
size: few
J: TRBJ2-5
V: TRBV11-2
D: TRBD2

DNA: TGTGCCAGCAGCACAGCGGTAGCAGCTAACTATGGCTACACCTTC
CDR3: CASSTAVAANYGYTF
size: NA
J: TRBJ1-2
V: TRBV7-9
D: NA

DNA: TGTGCCACCTCTCGAGGAGGGACCCCCTACGAGCAGTACTTC
CDR3: CATSRGGTPYEQYF
size: NA
J: TRBJ2-7
V: TRBV15
D: NA